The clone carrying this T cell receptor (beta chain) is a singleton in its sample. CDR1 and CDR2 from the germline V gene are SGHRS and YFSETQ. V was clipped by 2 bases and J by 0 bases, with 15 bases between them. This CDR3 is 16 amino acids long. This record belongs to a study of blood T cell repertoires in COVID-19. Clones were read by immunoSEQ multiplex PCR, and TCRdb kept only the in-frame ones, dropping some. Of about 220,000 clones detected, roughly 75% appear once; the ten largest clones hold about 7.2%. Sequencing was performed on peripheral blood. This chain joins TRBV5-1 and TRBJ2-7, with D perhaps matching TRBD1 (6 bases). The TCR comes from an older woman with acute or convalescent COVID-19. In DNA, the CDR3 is TGCGCCAGCAGCTTTACTTGGACAGCCAACTCCTACGAGCAGTACTTC. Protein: CASSFTWTANSYEQYF.